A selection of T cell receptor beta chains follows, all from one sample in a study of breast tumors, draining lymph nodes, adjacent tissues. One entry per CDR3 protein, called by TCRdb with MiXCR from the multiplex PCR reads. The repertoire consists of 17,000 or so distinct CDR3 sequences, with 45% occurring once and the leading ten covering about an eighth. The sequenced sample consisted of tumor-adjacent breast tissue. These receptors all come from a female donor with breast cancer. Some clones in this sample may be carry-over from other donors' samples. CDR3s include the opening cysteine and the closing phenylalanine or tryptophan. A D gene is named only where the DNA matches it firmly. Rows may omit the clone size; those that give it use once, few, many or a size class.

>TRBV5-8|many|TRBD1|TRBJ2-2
CASSLGTGHSIAGELFF
TGTGCCAGCAGCTTGGGGACAGGGCATTCCATAGCCGGGGAGCTGTTTTTT
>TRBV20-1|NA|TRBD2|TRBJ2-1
CSASGGGDWTEQFF
TGCAGTGCGAGTGGCGGGGGAGATTGGACTGAGCAGTTCTTC
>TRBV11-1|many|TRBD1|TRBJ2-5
CASSVGQGLMGTQYF
TGTGCCAGCAGCGTCGGACAGGGCCTGATGGGGACCCAGTACTTC
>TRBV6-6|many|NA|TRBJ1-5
CASTGANQPQHF
TGTGCCAGCACCGGGGCCAATCAGCCCCAGCATTTT
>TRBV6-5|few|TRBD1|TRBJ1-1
CASRYGTGGKAFF
TGTGCCAGCAGGTATGGGACAGGGGGTAAAGCTTTCTTT
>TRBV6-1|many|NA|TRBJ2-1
CASSVYFSPYNEQFF
TGTGCCAGCAGCGTCTATTTTTCCCCCTACAATGAGCAGTTCTTC
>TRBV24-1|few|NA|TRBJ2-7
CATSQGPYEQYF
TGTGCCACCAGCCAGGGCCCCTACGAGCAGTACTTC
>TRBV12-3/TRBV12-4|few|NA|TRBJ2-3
CASSYGLPRVADTQYF
TGTGCCAGCAGTTACGGGCTACCCCGGGTGGCAGATACGCAGTATTTT
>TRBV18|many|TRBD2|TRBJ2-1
CASSRVREYGEQFF
TGTGCCAGCTCACGGGTGCGGGAGTACGGTGAGCAGTTCTTC
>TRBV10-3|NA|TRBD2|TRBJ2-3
CAISDPLAGKLNTQYF
TGTGCCATCAGTGACCCGCTAGCGGGAAAGTTAAATACGCAGTATTTT
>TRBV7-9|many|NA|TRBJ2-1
CASSFSEGRGFSSYNEQFF
TGTGCCAGCAGCTTCTCGGAGGGTAGGGGATTTAGCTCCTACAATGAGCAGTTCTTC
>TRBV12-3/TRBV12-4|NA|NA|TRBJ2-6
CASTRWRAGGGANVLTF
TGTGCCAGCACCCGGTGGAGGGCCGGGGGCGGGGCCAACGTCCTGACTTTC
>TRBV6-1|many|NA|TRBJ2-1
CASSQNPTGMEQFF
TGTGCCAGCAGTCAAAACCCGACGGGTATGGAGCAGTTCTTC
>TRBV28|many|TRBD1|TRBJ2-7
CASSPWTGGIAGTSSYEQYF
TGTGCCAGCAGTCCATGGACAGGGGGGATAGCGGGAACGAGCTCCTACGAGCAGTACTTC
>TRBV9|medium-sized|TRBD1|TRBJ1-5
CASSVRQGNQPQHF
TGTGCCAGCAGCGTCAGACAGGGAAATCAGCCCCAGCATTTT
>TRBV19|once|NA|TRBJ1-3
CASSIGGGSGNTIYF
TGTGCCAGTAGTATAGGAGGGGGTTCGGGAAACACCATATATTTT
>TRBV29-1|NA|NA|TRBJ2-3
CSVEDDQGTDTQYF
TGCAGCGTTGAAGACGACCAGGGGACAGATACGCAGTATTTT
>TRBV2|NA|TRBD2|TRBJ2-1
CASSYSGLAVYNEQFF
TGTGCCAGCAGTTATTCGGGACTAGCGGTCTACAATGAGCAGTTCTTC
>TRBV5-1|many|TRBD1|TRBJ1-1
CASSAGRGGTVNTEAFF
TGCGCCAGCAGCGCAGGAAGGGGCGGGACAGTTAACACTGAAGCTTTCTTT
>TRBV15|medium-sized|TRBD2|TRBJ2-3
CATSTSAGVTDTQYF
TGTGCCACCAGCACGTCAGCGGGAGTGACAGATACGCAGTATTTT
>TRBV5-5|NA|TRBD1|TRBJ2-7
CASSLGTEILPREQYF
TGTGCCAGCAGCTTAGGGACAGAAATTTTGCCTCGCGAGCAGTACTTC
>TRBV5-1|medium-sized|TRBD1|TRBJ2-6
CASGTAPLSGANVLTF
TGCGCCAGCGGGACAGCCCCGCTCTCTGGGGCCAACGTCCTGACTTTC
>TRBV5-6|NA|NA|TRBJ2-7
CASSLGNSGNYEQYF
TGTGCCAGCAGTCTGGGGAATAGCGGAAACTACGAGCAGTACTTC
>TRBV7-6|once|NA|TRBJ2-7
CASSFYICSASPRADSYEQYF
NA
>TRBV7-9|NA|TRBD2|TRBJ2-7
CASRSTSGSYEQYF
TGTGCCAGCAGGTCGACTAGCGGATCCTACGAGCAGTACTTC
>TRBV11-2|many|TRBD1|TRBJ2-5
CASSPGTGAWETQYF
TGTGCCAGCAGCCCCGGGACAGGGGCCTGGGAGACCCAGTACTTC
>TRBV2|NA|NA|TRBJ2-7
CASSEGSGLSYEQYF
TGTGCCAGCAGTGAGGGCTCTGGGCTCTCCTACGAGCAGTACTTC
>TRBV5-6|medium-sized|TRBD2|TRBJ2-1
CASSSPGSGVSNEQFF
TGTGCCAGCAGCTCACCTGGTAGCGGGGTTTCCAATGAGCAGTTCTTC
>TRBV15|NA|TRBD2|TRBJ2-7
CATSRDRDYYEQYF
TGTGCCACCAGCAGAGATAGGGACTACTACGAGCAGTACTTC